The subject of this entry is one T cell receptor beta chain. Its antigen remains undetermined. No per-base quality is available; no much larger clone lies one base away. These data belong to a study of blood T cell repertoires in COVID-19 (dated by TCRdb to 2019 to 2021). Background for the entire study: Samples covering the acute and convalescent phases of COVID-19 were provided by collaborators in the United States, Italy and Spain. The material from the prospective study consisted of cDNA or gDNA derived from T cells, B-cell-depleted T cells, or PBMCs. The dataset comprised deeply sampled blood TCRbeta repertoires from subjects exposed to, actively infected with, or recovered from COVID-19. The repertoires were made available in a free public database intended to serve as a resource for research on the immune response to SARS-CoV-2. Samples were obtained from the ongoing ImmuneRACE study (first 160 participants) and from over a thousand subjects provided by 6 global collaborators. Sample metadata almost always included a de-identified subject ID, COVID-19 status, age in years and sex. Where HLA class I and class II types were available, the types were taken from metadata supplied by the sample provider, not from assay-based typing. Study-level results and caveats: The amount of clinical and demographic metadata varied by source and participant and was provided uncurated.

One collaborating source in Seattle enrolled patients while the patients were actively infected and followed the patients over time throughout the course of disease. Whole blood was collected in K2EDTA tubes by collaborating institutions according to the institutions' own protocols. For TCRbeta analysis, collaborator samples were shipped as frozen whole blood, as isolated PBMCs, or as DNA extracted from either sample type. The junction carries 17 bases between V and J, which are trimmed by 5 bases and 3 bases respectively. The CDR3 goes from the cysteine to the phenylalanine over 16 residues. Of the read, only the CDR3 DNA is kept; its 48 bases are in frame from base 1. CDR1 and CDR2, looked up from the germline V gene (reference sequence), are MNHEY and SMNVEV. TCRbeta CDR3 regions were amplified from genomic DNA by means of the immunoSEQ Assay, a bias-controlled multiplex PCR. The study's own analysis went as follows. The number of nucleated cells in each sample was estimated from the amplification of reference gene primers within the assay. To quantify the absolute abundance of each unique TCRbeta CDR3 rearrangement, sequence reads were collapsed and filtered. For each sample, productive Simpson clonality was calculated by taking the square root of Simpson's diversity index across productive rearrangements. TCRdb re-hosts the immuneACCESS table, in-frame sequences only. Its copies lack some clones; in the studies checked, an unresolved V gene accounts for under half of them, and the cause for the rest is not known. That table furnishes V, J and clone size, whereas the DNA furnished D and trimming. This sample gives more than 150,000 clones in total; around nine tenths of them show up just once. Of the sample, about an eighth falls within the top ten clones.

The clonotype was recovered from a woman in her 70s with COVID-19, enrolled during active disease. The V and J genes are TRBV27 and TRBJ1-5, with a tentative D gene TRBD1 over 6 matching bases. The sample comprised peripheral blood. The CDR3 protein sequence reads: CASSPNPDRSNQPQHF. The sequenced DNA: TGTGCCAGCAGTCCAAACCCAGACAGGTCCAATCAGCCCCAGCATTTT.